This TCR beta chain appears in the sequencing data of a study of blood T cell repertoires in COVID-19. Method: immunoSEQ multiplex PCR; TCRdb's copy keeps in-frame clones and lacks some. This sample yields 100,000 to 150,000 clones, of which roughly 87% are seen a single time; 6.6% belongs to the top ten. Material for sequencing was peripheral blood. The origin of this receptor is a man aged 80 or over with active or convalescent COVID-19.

The CDR3 coding sequence is TGTGCCAGTAGCGGACTAGCGGGAGTGGCAGATACGCAGTATTTT. Residues: CASSGLAGVADTQYF. The chain recombines TRBV19 with TRBJ2-3, with 13 bases lining up with TRBD2. CDR3 length: 15 residues. Germline assignment: CDR1 LNHDA and CDR2 SQIVND (reference sequence). After removal of 6 bases from V and 4 bases from J, the junction contained 4 bases not matched to a gene. Combining the CDR3 with reference TRBV19 and TRBJ2-3 gives the whole variable domain DGGITQSPKYLFRKEGQNVTLSCEQNLNHDAMYWYRQDPGQGLRLIYYSQIVNDFQKGDIAEGYSVSREKKESFPLTVTSAQKNPTAFYLCASSGLAGVADTQYFGPGTRLTVL.